This T cell receptor beta chain was identified in a study of CD8 T cells in Susac syndrome. Random hexamers were used to reverse transcribe roughly 0.5 to 1 ug of RNA. It was immunoSEQ multiplex PCR that amplified TCR beta CDR3 across 54 Vbeta and 13 Jbeta. TCRdb used MiXCR to reprocess the immunoSEQ multiplex PCR reads, holding one entry per CDR3 protein. The sample has under 150,000 distinct CDR3 sequences; around 94% are singletons. CDR3 length: 17 amino acids. Germline V lookup: CDR1 DFQATT, CDR2 SNEGSKA (reference sequence). The V end was cut by 2 bases, the J end by 0 bases, with 19 bases between.

The chain carries TRBV20-1 and TRBJ1-1; TRBD1 is a possible D gene (5 bases). This receptor was obtained from a human donor with multiple sclerosis. Input material: CD4+ T cells from PBMCs. The CDR3 region is CSARILRQGSMNTEAFF. For the CDR3, the DNA is TGCAGTGCTAGAATCTTACGGCAGGGATCCATGAACACTGAAGCTTTCTTT.